This entry is about one TCR beta chain. The CDR3 loop spans 15 amino acids. Deletions cut 0 bases from V and 0 bases from J, with 6 bases between. Per germline, CDR1 SEHNR and CDR2 FQNEAQ (reference sequence). This record comes from a study of T cell responses to AZD1222 COVID-19 vaccine. Here immunoSEQ multiplex PCR was the method, and the copy in TCRdb shows in-frame clones only, minus some. This table holds about 150,000 clones, 90% to 95% found once. The specimen was peripheral blood, collected on day 0 of AZD1222 vaccination. The sequence came from an adult in good health. This chain connects TRBV7-9 to TRBJ2-1; D is ambiguous. CDR3 bases: TGTGCCAGCAGCTTAGCGCGAAGCTCCTACAATGAGCAGTTCTTC. It is translated as CASSLARSSYNEQFF.